This T cell receptor (beta chain) was sequenced during a study of cytomegalovirus exposure and HLA in healthy donors. Overall study findings and caveats: The later analysis indicated that the majority of CMV-associated TCR beta chains appeared HLA-restricted. The study dropped some indistinguishable V segments, TRBV6-2 and TRBV6-3 among them. Common viral pathogens were later found to be apparently linked to several of the most significant clusters.

This clone came up a few times. Its antigen is unknown. Amplification used 60 Vbeta primers and 13 Jbeta primers. Methods used by the authors: The count from a later analysis was roughly 80 million unique TCR beta chains, about 9.9 million of them shared. Only in-frame clones appear in the TCRdb table, and some are missing; sequencing was by immunoSEQ multiplex PCR. Clone size and the V and J calls come from that table; the DNA yielded D and trimming. The profile shows 90,000 to 120,000 clones, about 75% of them singletons. Germline CDR1 and CDR2: MDHEN and SYDVKM. The CDR3 contains 13 residues. Trimming removed 5 bases from V and 7 bases from J, with 12 bases in between.

This receptor was taken from a male donor in good health and CMV-seropositive. Source material: PBMCs. The chain uses TRBV28 and TRBJ2-1; D unclear. The CDR3 DNA is TGTGCCAGCAGTCCACCCTCTAGAAATGAGCAGTTCTTC. This encodes CASSPPSRNEQFF.